This entry is about one T cell receptor beta chain. In this sample, this clonotype turned up many times. The antigen it recognizes is unknown. No clone much larger than this one lies a single base away; base qualities are absent. This specimen comes from a study of T-cell reconstitution after alpha-beta-depleted transplantation in children (dated by TCRdb to 2016 to 2017). Context from the whole study: Using TCR repertoire profiling, the study quantitatively followed how T-cell immune reconstitution unfolded in children after TCRalphabeta/CD19-depleted allogeneic hematopoietic cell transplantation.

The method behind the library was PCR. TCRdb names Illumina HiSeq 2500 as the instrument used. TCR library preparation used molecular barcoding, with unique molecular identifiers applied to normalize quantification of the TCRbeta repertoire. TCRdb reanalyzed the raw reads on its own, using fastp at Q25 for trimming and MiXCR for clone calling, and kept in-frame beta chains. Rows merge per CDR3 protein into single entries with the most common DNA and genes. The sample contains about 690,000 distinct CDR3 sequences, about 15% of them found a single time. In total, the top ten clones hold approximately 1% of the sample. V and J are truncated by 5 bases and 0 bases respectively, leaving an intervening sequence of 10 bases. Measured from the cysteine to the phenylalanine, the CDR3 is 14 residues long. The retained sequence is limited to the CDR3, 42 bases, with the frame set at the first base.

This clonotype was sampled from a human donor who donated a stem cell graft to a child with acute myeloid leukemia. The V and J segments used are TRBV12-3 or TRBV12-4 and TRBJ1-1; TRBD1 is a possible D gene, resting on 5 matching bases. The sample consisted of PBMCs from the stem cell graft donor, taken from the stem cell graft. The nucleotide sequence is TGTGCCAGCAGTCGGGGCCAGCTGAACACTGAAGCTTTCTTT. The translation is CASSRGQLNTEAFF.